This TCR beta chain comes out of a study of cytomegalovirus exposure and HLA in healthy donors. Looking at the study overall: Researchers previously reported finding roughly 120 million unique TCR beta sequences from some 180 million T cells. Out of 398 genotyped donors, roughly 80% belonged to the Caucasian-associated ancestry cluster. Overall study results and limits: Analyzed later, most CMV-associated TCR beta chains appeared HLA-restricted.

Trimming left V 0 bases short and J 6 bases short, with 4 bases between. The CDR3 length is 11 residues. Germline V gene lookup returns CDR1 GTSNPN and CDR2 SVGIG (reference sequence). As regards this clone: Its target is unknown.

Both 60 Vbeta primers and 13 Jbeta primers went into the PCR. Under the authors' procedure: Approximately 86 million unique TCR beta chains, roughly 10 million shared, were counted in a later analysis. The data were produced by immunoSEQ multiplex PCR, yet TCRdb's version contains in-frame clones alone and is incomplete. V and J calls and clone size follow that table, whereas D and trimming were derived from the DNA. The top ten hold just under 5% of the sample, which has 75,000 to 80,000 clones, around two thirds seen once. J is TRBJ2-3 and V is TRBV30; D gene unclear. Sequences were obtained from PBMCs. The sequence was obtained from a man aged 55 to 70 in good health and CMV-seropositive. The CDR3 DNA is TGTGCCTGGAGTGTCTCCGATACGCAGTATTTT. As protein: CAWSVSDTQYF.